The sequence of this T cell receptor beta chain was determined in a study of blood T cell repertoires in COVID-19. Looking at the study overall: The cDNA or gDNA used as material had been derived from T cells, B-cell-depleted T cells, or PBMCs.

The CDR3 contains 18 residues. V gave up 0 bases and J gave up 4 bases; unmatched junction bases: 15. Germline CDR1 and CDR2: SGHRS and YFSETQ. TCRdb keeps only in-frame clones here, not all; method: immunoSEQ multiplex PCR. The table records about 190,000 clones, over 75% of them present only once. This clone was seen only once. V gene TRBV5-1 combines with J gene TRBJ2-5; 7 bases are shared with TRBD2. The receptor comes from a woman of 80 years or more with active or convalescent COVID-19. Sequenced: peripheral blood. DNA of the CDR3: TGCGCCAGCAGCTTGGATTTGTCTAGCGGCACGGGGGGAGAGACCCAGTACTTC. Translation gives CASSLDLSSGTGGETQYF.